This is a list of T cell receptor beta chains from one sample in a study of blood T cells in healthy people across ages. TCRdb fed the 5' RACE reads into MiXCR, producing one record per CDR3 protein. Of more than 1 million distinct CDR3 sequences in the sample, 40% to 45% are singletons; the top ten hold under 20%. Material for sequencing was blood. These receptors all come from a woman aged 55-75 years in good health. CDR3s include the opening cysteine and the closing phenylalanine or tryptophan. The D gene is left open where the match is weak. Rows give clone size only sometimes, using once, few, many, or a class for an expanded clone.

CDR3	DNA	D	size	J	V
CSARAKLAAYNEQFF	TGCAGTGCTAGAGCTAAACTAGCGGCCTACAATGAGCAGTTCTTC	TRBD2	NA	TRBJ2-1	TRBV20-1
CASSFGADGTEAFF	TGCGCCAGCAGCTTTGGGGCGGACGGCACTGAAGCTTTCTTT	NA	NA	TRBJ1-1	TRBV5-1
CASRVGQGRGTEAFF	TGTGCCAGCAGGGTGGGACAGGGTAGGGGCACTGAAGCTTTCTTT	TRBD1	NA	TRBJ1-1	TRBV2
CASSSALGAQYF	TGTGCCAGCAGCTCGGCCCTGGGGGCGCAGTATTTT	NA	NA	TRBJ2-3	TRBV13
CASSQGQSGYTF	TGTGCCAGCAGTCAAGGACAGTCGGGCTACACCTTC	NA	once	TRBJ1-2	TRBV12-3/TRBV12-4
CASSPGQGALETQYF	TGCGCCAGCAGCCCCGGACAGGGGGCACTGGAGACCCAGTACTTC	TRBD1	NA	TRBJ2-5	TRBV4-1
CATSDSLGTSGRNEQFF	TGTGCCACCAGTGATTCCTTGGGGACTAGCGGGAGAAATGAGCAGTTCTTC	TRBD2	NA	TRBJ2-1	TRBV24-1
CASRTRSGEGIGRNEQFF	TGTGCCAGCAGGACACGATCGGGAGAGGGAATTGGGCGTAATGAGCAGTTCTTC	NA	NA	TRBJ2-1	TRBV7-9
CASSPLAAGKNIQYF	TGCGCCAGCAGCCCACTAGCAGCGGGAAAAAACATTCAGTACTTC	TRBD2	few	TRBJ2-4	TRBV5-1
CATEQGAGNIQYF	TGTGCCACGGAGCAGGGGGCAGGGAACATTCAGTACTTC	TRBD1	many	TRBJ2-4	TRBV10-3
CASSSGLAVAYEQYF	TGTGCCAGCAGCTCGGGACTAGCGGTAGCGTACGAGCAGTACTTC	TRBD2	few	TRBJ2-7	TRBV5-6
CASSTSGGSSYNEQFF	TGCGCCAGCAGCACTAGCGGGGGGAGCTCCTACAATGAGCAGTTCTTC	TRBD2	few	TRBJ2-1	TRBV5-1
CSVGLAGVGELFF	TGCAGCGTTGGACTAGCGGGAGTTGGGGAGCTGTTTTTT	TRBD2	once	TRBJ2-2	TRBV29-1
CASSTGPSYNSPLHF	TGTGCCAGCAGTACAGGGCCGTCTTATAATTCACCCCTCCACTTT	NA	many	TRBJ1-6	TRBV28
CAWSRQVGGYTF	TGTGCCTGGAGTAGACAGGTGGGGGGCTACACCTTC	NA	NA	TRBJ1-2	TRBV30
CASSQDWGTSNEQFF	TGCGCCAGCAGCCAAGACTGGGGGACCAGCAATGAGCAGTTCTTC	NA	NA	TRBJ2-1	TRBV4-1
CASSLALNSYEQYF	TGTGCCAGCAGCTTAGCGCTAAACTCCTACGAGCAGTACTTC	NA	NA	TRBJ2-7	TRBV5-1
CSARDQGGVSYGYTF	TGCAGTGCTAGAGATCAGGGGGGGGTTTCGTATGGCTACACCTTC	TRBD1	NA	TRBJ1-2	TRBV20-1
CSVEGDRNFYGYTF	TGCAGCGTTGAAGGGGACAGAAACTTCTATGGCTACACCTTC	TRBD1	NA	TRBJ1-2	TRBV29-1
CASSFDRERNSPLHF	TGTGCCAGCAGTTTCGACAGGGAGAGAAATTCACCCCTCCACTTT	TRBD1	NA	TRBJ1-6	TRBV6-5
CASSRSPRSGRAGDTQYF	TGTGCCAGCAGTCGGTCGCCTAGGAGCGGGAGGGCGGGAGATACGCAGTATTTT	TRBD2	NA	TRBJ2-3	TRBV6-1
CSANRLAKNIQYF	TGCAGTGCTAACCGATTAGCCAAAAACATTCAGTACTTC	NA	NA	TRBJ2-4	TRBV20-1
CASSLGDLSSYNSPLHF	TGTGCCAGCAGCTTAGGGGACCTAAGCTCCTATAATTCACCCCTCCACTTT	NA	few	TRBJ1-6	TRBV7-2
CASSFRGLGEQYF	TGTGCCAGCAGCTTTCGTGGTCTAGGCGAGCAGTACTTC	NA	many	TRBJ2-7	TRBV7-9
CASSQDRVGEQYF	TGTGCCAGCAGCCAAGATCGAGTCGGCGAGCAGTACTTC	NA	few	TRBJ2-7	TRBV3-1
CASSQVRDRGYEQYF	TGTGCCAGCAGCCAAGTGCGAGACAGGGGGTACGAGCAGTACTTC	TRBD1	NA	TRBJ2-7	TRBV3-1
CASSIAGSSGANVLTF	TGTGCCAGCAGTATCGCGGGGAGCTCTGGGGCCAACGTCCTGACTTTC	NA	few	TRBJ2-6	TRBV25-1
CASSFDGTVGGETQYF	TGTGCCAGCAGCTTCGACGGGACGGTTGGTGGGGAGACCCAGTACTTC	NA	NA	TRBJ2-5	TRBV11-2
CSARGEAPGLTQYF	TGCAGTGCTAGGGGCGAGGCCCCGGGTTTGACCCAGTACTTC	NA	once	TRBJ2-5	TRBV20-1
CASRNSGSETQYF	TGTGCCAGCCGGAATAGCGGGAGTGAGACCCAGTACTTC	TRBD2	few	TRBJ2-5	TRBV7-7
CASSTIPGLAGDGQFF	TGTGCCAGCAGCACAATCCCGGGACTAGCGGGAGATGGGCAGTTCTTC	TRBD2	many	TRBJ2-1	TRBV7-2
CASSYGDSYNEQFF	TGTGCCAGCAGTTACGGAGACTCCTACAATGAGCAGTTCTTC	NA	few	TRBJ2-1	TRBV6-5
CASSLAATGGRTEAFF	TGTGCCAGCAGCTTAGCCGCTACAGGGGGCAGAACTGAAGCTTTCTTT	TRBD1	NA	TRBJ1-1	TRBV7-8
CASSQVGGGGSPLHF	TGCGCCAGCAGCCAAGTTGGGGGTGGCGGATCACCCCTCCACTTT	NA	NA	TRBJ1-6	TRBV4-1
CASRASRGRGYNEQFF	TGTGCCAGCAGAGCTTCACGCGGGAGAGGCTACAATGAGCAGTTCTTC	TRBD2	many	TRBJ2-1	TRBV27
CASSFSTQGQPQHF	TGTGCCAGCAGTTTTTCCACCCAGGGACAGCCCCAGCATTTT	NA	NA	TRBJ1-5	TRBV27
CASSPEAGGYTF	TGTGCCAGCAGTCCCGAAGCTGGTGGCTACACCTTC	NA	few	TRBJ1-2	TRBV27